The 9 T cell receptor beta chains reported below all come from one sample, sequenced in a study of shared clonotypes between healthy human individuals. Terminally differentiated effector memory CD45RA+ cells were excluded from the naive CD8 cells, which were CD45RO-negative and positively selected for CCR7. The assay was immunoSEQ multiplex PCR, and TCRdb's table has in-frame clones only and misses some. This sample has millions of clones, with about 95% found just once. What was sequenced was naive CD8+ T cells sorted from blood. These receptors were collected from a young man in good health.

V gene TRBV30 combines with J gene TRBJ1-1; D may be TRBD1 (5 bases). CDR1 and CDR2 (germline): GTSNPN, SVGIG (reference sequence). The CDR3 is made up of 16 amino acids. The ends were cut back, 0 bases at V and 1 base at J, with 15 bases in the middle. The DNA of the CDR3 is TGTGCCTGGAGTGTAGGGGTTTCAGGGTCGAACACTGAAGCTTTCTTT. It specifies CAWSVGVSGSNTEAFF.

This clone was observed once. The chain carries TRBV19 and TRBJ2-2; the match to TRBD2 covers 15 bases. Trimming removed 4 bases from V and 3 bases from J; junction bases left unmatched: 9. This CDR3 has 19 residues. Germline V gene data show CDR1 as LNHDA and CDR2 as SQIVND (reference sequence). The CDR3 DNA sequence: TGTGCCAGTAGTACTCTGGGACTAGCGGGGGGTACGCACACCGGGGAGCTGTTTTTT. Amino acids: CASSTLGLAGGTHTGELFF.

The rearrangement links TRBV5-4 to TRBJ2-7; D unclear. Per the germline V gene, CDR1 is SGHNT and CDR2 is YYREEE (reference sequence). The CDR3 has 13 amino acids. V lost 9 bases, J lost 1 base, and 14 bases lay in between. This CDR3 is CATHPGHSYEQYF. The CDR3 region has the DNA TGTGCCACCCATCCGGGCCATTCCTACGAGCAGTACTTC.

On this clone itself: The same CDR3 arises from other DNA sequences in this sample as well. V is TRBV30 and J is TRBJ2-2; D not certain. V lost 2 bases to trimming and J lost 5 bases, with 6 bases between them. The CDR3 is 12 residues long. Germline V gives CDR1 GTSNPN, CDR2 SVGIG (reference sequence). The CDR3 DNA is TGTGCCTGGAGTCCCCTGACCGGGGAGCTGTTTTTT. Its protein is CAWSPLTGELFF.

CDR3 bases: TGTGCCAGCAGCCCGGGGGGTAACGCGCAGTTCTTC. Residues: CASSPGGNAQFF. The chain joins TRBV27 to TRBJ2-1; 7 bases map to TRBD2. V dropped 6 bases and J dropped 12; count of bases not matched to a gene: 8. CDR3 length: 12 amino acids. The germline V gene has CDR1 MNHEY and CDR2 SMNVEV (reference sequence).

The gene calls are TRBV4-1 and TRBJ2-1; 9 bases map to TRBD2. CDR1 is MGHRA, CDR2 YSYEKL, per germline. J was trimmed by 4 bases and V by 5 bases; bases with no gene match: 3. The CDR3 is 14 residues long. The CDR3 spells CASSTLAGYNEQFF. The CDR3 bases are TGCGCCAGCAGCACGCTAGCGGGGTACAATGAGCAGTTCTTC.

This clone occurred once. The chain employs TRBV5-5 and TRBJ2-7; D remains ambiguous. The CDR3 is 15 amino acids. Trimming removed 0 bases at V and 3 bases at J, with 13 bases between. Germline-derived CDR1 and CDR2 are SGHKS and YYEKEE (reference sequence). As DNA, the CDR3 is TGTGCCAGCAGCTTGGAATTAGACTTGGTCTACGAGCAGTACTTC. Encoded protein: CASSLELDLVYEQYF.

The rearrangement links TRBV7-9 to TRBJ2-7, with 7 bases lining up with TRBD1. Trimming cost V 1 base and J 0 bases; bases outside gene matches: 9. Per the germline V gene, CDR1 is SEHNR and CDR2 is FQNEAQ (reference sequence). CDR3 length: 17 amino acids. In nucleotides, the CDR3 is TGTGCCAGCAGCTTAGTCGGGTACGGGACAGACTCCTACGAGCAGTACTTC. It specifies CASSLVGYGTDSYEQYF.

The chain uses TRBV19 and TRBJ2-1; 12 bases agree with TRBD2. This CDR3 has 14 residues. Looked up from germline, CDR1 is LNHDA and CDR2 is SQIVND (reference sequence). The junction had 6 bases not matched to a gene; V was cut back by 6 bases and J by 9 bases. CDR3: CASRLAGGPVEQFF. The CDR3 coding sequence is TGTGCCAGTAGGCTAGCGGGAGGGCCGGTTGAGCAGTTCTTC.